This TCR beta chain was found in a study of cytomegalovirus exposure and HLA in healthy donors (dated by TCRdb to 2016 to 2017). About the investigation overall: An earlier analysis of 587 of the donors reported under 300 Gb of sequence data and roughly 120 million unique TCR beta sequences obtained from roughly 170 million T cells. Approximately 300 gigabases of sequencing data and around 85 million unique TCR sequences made up an early release that covered 640 HLA-typed donors. The genetic ancestry cluster associated with self-reported Caucasian donors included 81% of the approximately 410 genotyped donors. The aim of the study was to test whether cataloging public T cell receptors could identify signatures of past pathogen exposure. The T cell repertoires of 700 or so subjects were profiled by immunosequencing and related to cytomegalovirus serostatus. A separate validation cohort of roughly 120 different subjects was used in addition to the approximately 700-subject first cohort. The study combined high-throughput TCR immunosequencing, statistical association of individual TCRs with disease status, and machine learning to predict cytomegalovirus infection status. A later analysis re-examined previously published TCR beta repertoires from over 500 donors and added high-resolution HLA genotyping to investigate patterns of TCR occurrence. The later analysis used no new phenotypic data to find candidate immune exposures, relying instead on TCR beta sequences and their occurrence across donors. An earlier analysis of 587 of the donors used high-throughput TCR beta sequencing to judge whether each TCR beta V gene segment behaved as functional or pseudogenic. Donor age, sex, ethnicity and CMV serostatus were compiled together with the repertoire data. Genome-wide SNP genotypes for about 55% of the roughly 670 donors were used in a later genetic analysis, which treated that subset as a discovery cohort. All discovery cohort repertoires had been generated using a single sequencing platform. Both class I and class II loci were covered by HLA typing, at four-digit resolution. Typing coverage varied by locus: roughly 629-630 donors for A, B, C, DRB1 and DQB1; under 550 for DQA1; more than 600 for DPA1; approximately 490 for DPB1. Because of strong linkage in the cohort, a few DR-DQ haplotypes were treated as single units for association and clustering. Across approximately 420 genotyped donors of the cohort, an average of about 240,000 unique TCR beta nucleotide sequences per donor were sequenced, and around 20% of those sequences were non-productive.

Library creation used the immunoSEQ multiplex PCR assay. The multiplex PCR relied on a mix of 60 forward primers for TCR Vbeta segments and 13 reverse primers for TCR Jbeta segments. The CDR3 region of rearranged TCR beta genes was amplified from genomic DNA with a multiplex PCR assay. Amplified TCR beta libraries were sequenced as 87-base-pair reads on the Illumina HiSeq System. The authors' pipeline ran thus. Across the 700 or so repertoires, a later analysis counted 60 million to 90 million unique TCR beta chains, 9 million to 14 million of which were shared by at least two donors. Raw reads were error-corrected and collapsed into unique sequences by a nearest-neighbor algorithm in which closely related sequences were merged to remove PCR and sequencing errors. V, D and J gene segments were assigned by aligning CDR3 sequences to IMGT reference sequences. For a sequence to be retained, at least a six-nucleotide match to both a V gene segment and a J gene segment was required. Rearrangements were classified as productive when the CDR3 lacked stop codons and remained in frame with V and J, and all other rearrangements were classified as non-productive. Following IMGT convention, CDR3 was defined as the stretch from the second conserved V-encoded cysteine up to the conserved J-encoded phenylalanine. In an earlier analysis of around 570 of the donors, sequences lacking an unambiguous match to a single V gene segment were excluded. In an earlier analysis of roughly 500 of the donors, V segments were called functional above 56.7% productive rearrangements and were called segregating when the between-donor standard deviation exceeded 5%. A statistical classification framework was developed to diagnose cytomegalovirus status using the catalog of TCR beta chain sequences. A later analysis assigned V and J genes by comparing TCR nucleotide sequences with IMGT/GENE-DB human TR gene sequences. The TCRdist pipeline was used in a later analysis to assign CDR3 sequences and most-parsimonious VDJ recombination scenarios. A later analysis defined each TCR beta chain by its CDR3 amino acid sequence plus V-gene family, and excluded reads lacking a unique V-gene family. A later analysis removed 592 highly shared, low-generation-probability nucleotide sequences to deal with suspected cross-contamination and a sequencing artifact. In a later analysis, a clonal expansion index for each public chain was calculated from normalized within-repertoire ranks of inferred template counts. In a later analysis, generation probabilities were computed using a VDJ recombination model fitted to out-of-frame rearrangements, and the results were checked against IGoR. In a later analysis, hypergeometric tests were used to score TCR-TCR, TCR-HLA and TCR-CMV co-occurrence, with a repertoire-size bias correction applied to TCR pairs. A later analysis estimated false discovery rates by permuting HLA or CMV assignments 20 times. In a later analysis, co-occurring TCRs were grouped with DBSCAN, and TCRdist sequence similarity was added when clustering was performed within HLA-allele-positive subsets. For co-occurrence clustering, repertoires with fewer than 30,000 or more than 120,000 public chains were excluded, along with about five repertoires with anomalous nucleotide sharing. TCRdb holds this immuneACCESS table with in-frame rearrangements only. Some clones are missing; in checked studies, unresolved V genes explain under half, and the rest has no known cause. That table supplies the V and J calls and clone size; D and trimming were determined from the DNA. The sample table shows 90,000 to 100,000 clones, and about 74% are seen once. Of the sample, about 1.8% falls within the top ten clones.

The cohort was made up of 650 to 700 healthy bone marrow donors. Cohort members were all nominally healthy when sampled, although unrecorded immune exposures were likely present. The donor tested CMV seronegative, placing the donor among the approximately 360 seronegative members of the cohort. Each donor provided a peripheral blood sample, and peripheral blood mononuclear cells were used for TCR beta sequencing. Genomic DNA was extracted from the blood cell samples with the Qiagen DNeasy Blood Extraction Kit. Between the V and J ends, shortened by 6 bases and 4 bases respectively, the junction contains 18 bases. The germline V gene encodes CDR1 MDHEN and CDR2 SYDVKM. The CDR3 measures 15 amino acids from cysteine to phenylalanine. Only the CDR3 portion is preserved as DNA: 45 bases, with reading frame beginning at the first base. General conclusions and limits of the study: In vitro tests confirmed that a few of the cytomegalovirus-associated TCR beta chains recognize cytomegalovirus antigens. The presence/absence analyses assumed that sequencing depth was roughly uniform across donors, and that assumption may not be true. For the cohort, immune exposure information was limited to CMV serostatus. A later analysis found that TCR association rates varied across HLA loci, with DRB1 alleles showing the most associated TCRs and HLA-C alleles the fewest. In an earlier analysis of several hundred of the donors, most TCR beta V segments were observed in productive rearrangements about 90% or about 30% of the time, broadly matching IMGT annotations. A cluster of highly shared sequence variants was judged likely to be a technical artifact of the sequencing pipeline. While some public TCRs were present in many individuals, most TCR sequences turned up only very rarely across donors. When HLA alleles, especially DR and DQ, strongly co-occurred, attributing TCR associations to individual alleles was difficult. An association between a missense DCLRE1C variant and V-gene and J-gene trimming of TCR beta chains was found in a later genetic analysis and replicated in an independent cohort. In a later analysis, several top co-occurrence clusters were reported to appear linked to parvovirus B19, influenza, CMV and Epstein-Barr virus. Linkage disequilibrium might explain the correlated functional status among segregating V segments, but an unknown experimental factor could not be ruled out. Because the 87-base-pair reads could not distinguish some IMGT-functional V segments, including TRBV6-2 and TRBV6-3, those segments were excluded. In a later analysis, HLA-associated TCR beta chains were found to be more clonally expanded and to have lower generation probabilities than equally common non-associated chains. HLA typing was unavailable for some donors at each locus, so association tests used only the typed subset. A further reported finding was that TCR beta sequences accurately predicted the HLA-A and HLA-B alleles for most subjects in the first cohort. Because counts were too low, about 15 rarely observed V segments, including chromosome 9 orphons, were left out of the earlier analysis of several hundred of the donors. Compared with the roughly 700-donor mean, donors in an Asian-associated ancestry cluster had fewer N-insertions in productive TCRs, according to a later genetic analysis. A later analysis found that most CMV-associated TCR beta chains appeared HLA-restricted, with HLA associations seemingly driven largely by CMV exposure. The classifier was reported to diagnose cytomegalovirus status with high specificity and sensitivity in both the original cohort and the validation cohort. In a later analysis, around 17,000 TCR beta sequences were associated with specific HLA alleles at a false discovery rate of 0.05. The cohort was sequenced for TCR beta chains only, and without alpha or paired-chain data the features that could be detected were limited. According to the authors, the approach could potentially be generalized to other disease states and immunological phenotypes. In the study, approximately 150 TCR beta chains were listed as associated with cytomegalovirus.

A remark on this clone: No antigen is known for it. Base qualities are not recorded, but no much larger clone differs from it by a single base.

Sequencing was carried out using PBMCs. This TCR was sampled from a male donor in good health and CMV-seronegative. Recombination joined TRBV28 with TRBJ1-1; a weak D assignment points to TRBD1 (6 bases agree). The nucleotides read TGTGCCAGCAGCATTGGACAGATTATTGGCACTGAAGCTTTCTTT. This sequence encodes CASSIGQIIGTEAFF.